The T cell receptor beta chain under discussion was sequenced for a study of T-cell memory formation after mild COVID-19. Study-wide findings and caveats: Those CD4+ clones that contracted were mainly in CM and EM (CD8+ ones in EMRA). Nothing showed for sure that second-wave clones peaking on day 37 were SARS-CoV-2 specific.

Of note for this clonotype: The antigen is unknown.

The V gene's germline CDR1 is MNHEY and CDR2 SVGAGI. This CDR3 comprises 14 residues. Trimming removed 6 bases at V and 3 bases at J, with 14 bases between. The authors produced TCR alpha and TCR beta cDNA libraries with sample barcodes and UMIs by 5'RACE using constant-segment primers. TCRdb called the 5' RACE reads again in MiXCR, with one record for every CDR3 protein. The data hold 250,000 or so distinct CDR3 sequences, with more than 15% observed a single time. The rearrangement uses TRBV6-5 and TRBJ2-5; either TRBD1 or TRBD2 may fit D (5 bases each). The sequence derives from a man younger than 35 who had mild COVID-19 (a few samples of this study predate the infection). Cell type and time point are not known. Sequencing was carried out using PBMCs or a T cell subset sorted from them (not recorded which). CDR3 sequence reads: CASSNRWGKETQYF. CDR3 DNA sequence: TGTGCCAGCAGCAACCGATGGGGGAAAGAGACCCAGTACTTC.